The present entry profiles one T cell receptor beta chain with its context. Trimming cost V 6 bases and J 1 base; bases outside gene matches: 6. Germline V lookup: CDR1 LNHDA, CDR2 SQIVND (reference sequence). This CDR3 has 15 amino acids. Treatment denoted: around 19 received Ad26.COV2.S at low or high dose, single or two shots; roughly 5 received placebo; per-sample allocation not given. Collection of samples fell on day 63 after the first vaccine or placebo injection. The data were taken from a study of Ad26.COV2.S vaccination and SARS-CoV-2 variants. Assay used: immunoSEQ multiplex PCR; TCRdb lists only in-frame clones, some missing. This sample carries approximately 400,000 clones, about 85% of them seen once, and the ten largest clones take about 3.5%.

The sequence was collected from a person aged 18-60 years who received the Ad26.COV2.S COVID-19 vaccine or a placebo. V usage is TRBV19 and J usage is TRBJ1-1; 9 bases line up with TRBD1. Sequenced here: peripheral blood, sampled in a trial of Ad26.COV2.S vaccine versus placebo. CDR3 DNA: TGTGCCAGTAGGACGAACAGGGGGCAGAACACTGAAGCTTTCTTT. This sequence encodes CASRTNRGQNTEAFF.